This TCR beta chain was obtained from a study of glioma-infiltrating T cells after dendritic cell vaccination. CDR1 and CDR2 from the germline V gene are LNHNV and YYDKDF (reference sequence). With 8 bases clipped from V and 0 bases from J, the junction kept 4 bases outside the gene matches. The CDR3 totals 13 residues. The table came from immunoSEQ multiplex PCR; TCRdb's copy has only in-frame clones and leaves some out. The table has approximately 48,000 clones, 75% to 90% seen once; the top ten hold over 4.5%. The time point: after dendritic cell vaccination, including at tumor progression/relapse.

The source of this sequence is a human donor with glioblastoma. This specimen was blood, taken after dendritic cell vaccination. The chain uses TRBV15 and TRBJ2-7, with 7 positions matching TRBD1. The CDR3 sequence: CATRDRNSYEQYF. Written as DNA, the CDR3 is TGTGCCACCCGGGACAGAAACTCCTACGAGCAGTACTTC.